This TCR beta chain was documented in a study of blood T cell repertoires in COVID-19. Using immunoSEQ multiplex PCR, the repertoire was profiled, and TCRdb retains in-frame clones only, with some absent. The data hold over 80,000 clones, with about 89% observed a single time. This clone was counted a single time. V gave up 0 bases and J gave up 2 bases, with 3 bases separating them. Germline assignment: CDR1 SGDLS and CDR2 YYNGEE. The CDR3 totals 14 residues. Material for sequencing was peripheral blood. This chain connects TRBV9 to TRBJ1-6, with no clear D. This sequence originates from a man aged 50 or older with acute or convalescent COVID-19. CDR3 in amino acids: CASSVAPYNSPLHF. In DNA, the CDR3 is TGTGCCAGCAGCGTAGCTCCCTATAATTCACCCCTCCACTTT.